This T cell receptor beta chain derives from a study of ipilimumab plus nivolumab after autologous stem cell transplantation. Study context: Median doses per patient: roughly five ipilimumab, fewer than ten nivolumab. Both relapsed and primary refractory DLBCL were included.

Data came from immunoSEQ multiplex PCR; TCRdb stores just in-frame clones and leaves some out. The top ten hold 17% of the sample, which has around 13,000 clones, around 78% seen once. Trimming shortened V by 0 bases and J by 4 bases, and 11 bases separated the two germline ends. The CDR3 consists of 15 residues. Germline V gene lookup returns CDR1 SGHNT and CDR2 YYREEE (reference sequence). Checkpoint therapy with ipilimumab 1 mg/kg began 14 to 28 days after transplant. Through week 26, nivolumab 3 mg/kg IV was given weeks 1, 4, 7, 10, then biweekly. The rearrangement links TRBV5-4 to TRBJ2-1, with no clear D. Sample: PBMCs, taken in a trial of ipilimumab plus nivolumab as post-transplant consolidation. The source of this sequence is a male donor with diffuse large B-cell lymphoma. The CDR3 DNA reads as TGTGCCAGCAGCTTGGGGCTAACGAGTTACAATGAGCAGTTCTTC. It specifies CASSLGLTSYNEQFF.